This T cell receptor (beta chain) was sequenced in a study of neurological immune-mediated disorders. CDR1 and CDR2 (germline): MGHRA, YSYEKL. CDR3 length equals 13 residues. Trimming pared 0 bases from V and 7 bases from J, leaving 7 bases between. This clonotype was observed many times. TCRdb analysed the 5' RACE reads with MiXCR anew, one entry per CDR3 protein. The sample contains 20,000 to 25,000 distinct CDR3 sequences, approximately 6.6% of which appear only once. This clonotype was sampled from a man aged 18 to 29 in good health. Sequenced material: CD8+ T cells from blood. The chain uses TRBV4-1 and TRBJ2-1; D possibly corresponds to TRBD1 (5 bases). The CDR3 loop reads CASSQDRTNEQFF. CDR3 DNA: TGCGCCAGCAGCCAAGATCGGACAAATGAGCAGTTCTTC.